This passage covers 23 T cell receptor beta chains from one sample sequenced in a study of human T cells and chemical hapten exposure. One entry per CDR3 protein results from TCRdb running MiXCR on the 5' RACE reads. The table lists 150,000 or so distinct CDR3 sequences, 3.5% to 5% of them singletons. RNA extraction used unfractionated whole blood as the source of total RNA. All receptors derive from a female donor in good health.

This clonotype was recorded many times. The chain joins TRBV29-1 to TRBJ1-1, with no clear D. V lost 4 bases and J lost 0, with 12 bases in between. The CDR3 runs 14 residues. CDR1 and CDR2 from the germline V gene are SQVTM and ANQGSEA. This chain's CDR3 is CSVVPLMVNTEAFF. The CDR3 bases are TGCAGCGTTGTTCCCTTGATGGTGAACACTGAAGCTTTCTTT.

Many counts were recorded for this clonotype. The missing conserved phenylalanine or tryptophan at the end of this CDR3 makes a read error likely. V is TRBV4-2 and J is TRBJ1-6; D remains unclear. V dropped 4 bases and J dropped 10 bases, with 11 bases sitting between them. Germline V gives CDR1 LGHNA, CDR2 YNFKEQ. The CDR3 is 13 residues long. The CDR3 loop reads CASSLRADSPLHL. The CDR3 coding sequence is TGTGCCAGCAGCCTAAGGGCGGACTCACCCCTCCACCTT.

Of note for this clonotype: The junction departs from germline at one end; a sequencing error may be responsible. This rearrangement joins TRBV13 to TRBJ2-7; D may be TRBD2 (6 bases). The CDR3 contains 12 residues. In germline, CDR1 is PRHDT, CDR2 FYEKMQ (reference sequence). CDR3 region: CASSRGVGTLDF. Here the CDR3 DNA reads TGTGCCAGCAGCCGAGGCGTAGGGACTCTCGATTTC.

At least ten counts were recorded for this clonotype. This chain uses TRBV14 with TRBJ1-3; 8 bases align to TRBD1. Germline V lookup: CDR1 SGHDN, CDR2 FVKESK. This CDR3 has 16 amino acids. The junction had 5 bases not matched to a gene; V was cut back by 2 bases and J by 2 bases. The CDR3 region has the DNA TGTGCCAGCAGCCAAAGACAGGGGAGGGCTGGAAACACCATATATTTT. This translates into CASSQRQGRAGNTIYF.

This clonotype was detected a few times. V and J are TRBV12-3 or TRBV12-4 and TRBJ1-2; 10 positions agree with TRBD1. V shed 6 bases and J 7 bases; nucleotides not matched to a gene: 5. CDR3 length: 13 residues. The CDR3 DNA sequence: TGTGCCAGCAGCCGGGACAGGGGTAGTGGCTACACCTTC. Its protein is CASSRDRGSGYTF.

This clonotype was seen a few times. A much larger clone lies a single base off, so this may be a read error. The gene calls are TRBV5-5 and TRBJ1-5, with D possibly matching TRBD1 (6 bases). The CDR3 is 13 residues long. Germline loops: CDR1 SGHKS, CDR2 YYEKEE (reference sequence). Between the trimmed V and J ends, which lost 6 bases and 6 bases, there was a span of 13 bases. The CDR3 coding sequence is TGTGCCAGCACCGTCGCCAGGGGTCAGCCCCAGCATTTT. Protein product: CASTVARGQPQHF.

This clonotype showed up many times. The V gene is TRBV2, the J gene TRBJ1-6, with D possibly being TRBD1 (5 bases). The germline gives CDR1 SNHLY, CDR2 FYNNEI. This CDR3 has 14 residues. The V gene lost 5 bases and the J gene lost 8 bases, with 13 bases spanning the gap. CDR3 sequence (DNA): TGTGCCAGCAGTATCCAGGGTTGGGATTCACCCCTCCACTTT. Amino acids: CASSIQGWDSPLHF.

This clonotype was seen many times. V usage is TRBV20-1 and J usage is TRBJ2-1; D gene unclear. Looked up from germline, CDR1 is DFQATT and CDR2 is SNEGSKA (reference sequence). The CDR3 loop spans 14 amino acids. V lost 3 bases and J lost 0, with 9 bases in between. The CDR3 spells CSASPLSSYNEQFF. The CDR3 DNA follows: TGCAGTGCTAGCCCTCTTAGCTCCTACAATGAGCAGTTCTTC.

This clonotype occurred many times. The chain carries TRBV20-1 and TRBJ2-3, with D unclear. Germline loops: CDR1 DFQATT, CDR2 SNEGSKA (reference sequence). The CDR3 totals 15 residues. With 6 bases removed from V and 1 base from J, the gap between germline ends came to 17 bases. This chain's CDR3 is CSAIRTEQRTDTQYF. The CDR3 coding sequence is TGCAGTGCAATAAGGACGGAGCAACGCACAGATACGCAGTATTTT.

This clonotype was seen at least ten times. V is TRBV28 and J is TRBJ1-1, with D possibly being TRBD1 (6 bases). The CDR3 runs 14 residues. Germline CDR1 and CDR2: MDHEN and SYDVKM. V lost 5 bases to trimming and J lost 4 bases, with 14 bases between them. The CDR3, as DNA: TGTGCCAGCAGTACCACAGGGCGTAGCACTGAAGCTTTCTTT. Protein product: CASSTTGRSTEAFF.

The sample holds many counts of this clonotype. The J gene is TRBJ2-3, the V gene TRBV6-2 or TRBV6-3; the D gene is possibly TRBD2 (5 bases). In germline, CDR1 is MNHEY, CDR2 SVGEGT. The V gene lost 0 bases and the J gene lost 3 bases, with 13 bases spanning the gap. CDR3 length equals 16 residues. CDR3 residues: CASSYSITGWTDTQYF. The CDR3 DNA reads TGTGCCAGCAGTTACTCGATAACGGGGTGGACAGATACGCAGTATTTT.

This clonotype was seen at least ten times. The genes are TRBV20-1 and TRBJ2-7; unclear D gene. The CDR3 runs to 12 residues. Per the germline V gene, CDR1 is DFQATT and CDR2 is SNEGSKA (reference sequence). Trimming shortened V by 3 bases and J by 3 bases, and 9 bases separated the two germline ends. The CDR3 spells CSASFGSYEQYF. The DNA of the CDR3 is TGCAGTGCTAGTTTTGGCAGCTACGAGCAGTACTTC.

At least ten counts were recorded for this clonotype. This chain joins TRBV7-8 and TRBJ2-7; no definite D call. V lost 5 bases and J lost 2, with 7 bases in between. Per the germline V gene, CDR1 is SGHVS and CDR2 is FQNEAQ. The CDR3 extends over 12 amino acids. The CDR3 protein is CASSRQAYEQYF. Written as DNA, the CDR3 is TGTGCCAGCAGCCGACAAGCCTACGAGCAGTACTTC. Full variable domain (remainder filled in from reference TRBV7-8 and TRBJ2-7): GAGVSQSPRYKVAKRGQDVALRCDPISGHVSLFWYQQALGQGPEFLTYFQNEAQLDKSGLPSDRFFAERPEGSVSTLKIQRTQQEDSAVYLCASSRQAYEQYFGPGTRLTVT.

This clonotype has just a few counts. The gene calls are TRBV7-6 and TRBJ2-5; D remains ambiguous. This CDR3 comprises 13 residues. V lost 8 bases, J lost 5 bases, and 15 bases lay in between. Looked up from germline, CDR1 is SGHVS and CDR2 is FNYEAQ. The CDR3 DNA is TGTGCCAGCCAGGCCCTGGGCTTCGAGACCCAGTACTTC. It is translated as CASQALGFETQYF. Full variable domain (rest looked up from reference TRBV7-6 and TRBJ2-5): GAGVSQSPRYKVTKRGQDVALRCDPISGHVSLYWYRQALGQGPEFLTYFNYEAQQDKSGLPNDRFSAERPEGSISTLTIQRTEQRDSAMYRCASQALGFETQYFGPGTRLLVL.

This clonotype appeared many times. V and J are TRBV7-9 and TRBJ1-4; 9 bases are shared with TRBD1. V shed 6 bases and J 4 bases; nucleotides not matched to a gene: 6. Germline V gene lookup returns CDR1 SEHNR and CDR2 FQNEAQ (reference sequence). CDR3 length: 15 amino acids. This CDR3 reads CASRRQGGCNEKLFF. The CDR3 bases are TGTGCCAGCAGAAGACAGGGGGGATGTAATGAAAAACTGTTTTTT. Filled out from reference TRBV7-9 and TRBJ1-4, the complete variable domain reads DTGVSQNPRHKITKRGQNVTFRCDPISEHNRLYWYRQTLGQGPEFLTYFQNEAQLEKSRLLSDRFSAERPKGSFSTLEIQRTEQGDSAMYLCASRRQGGCNEKLFFGSGTQLSVL.

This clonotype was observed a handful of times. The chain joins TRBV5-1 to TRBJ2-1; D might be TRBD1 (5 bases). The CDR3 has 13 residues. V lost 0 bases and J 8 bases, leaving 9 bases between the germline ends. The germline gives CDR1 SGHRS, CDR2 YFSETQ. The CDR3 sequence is CASSLGQGYEQFF. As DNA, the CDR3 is TGCGCCAGCAGCTTGGGGCAGGGCTATGAGCAGTTCTTC. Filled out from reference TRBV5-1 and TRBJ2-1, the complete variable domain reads KAGVTQTPRYLIKTRGQQVTLSCSPISGHRSVSWYQQTPGQGLQFLFEYFSETQRNKGNFPGRFSGRQFSNSRSEMNVSTLELGDSALYLCASSLGQGYEQFFGPGTRLTVL.

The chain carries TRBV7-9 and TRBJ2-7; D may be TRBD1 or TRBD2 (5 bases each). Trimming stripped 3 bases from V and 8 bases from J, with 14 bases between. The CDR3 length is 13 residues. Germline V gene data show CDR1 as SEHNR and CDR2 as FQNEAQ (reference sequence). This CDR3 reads CASSFPGTDKQYF. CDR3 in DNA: TGTGCCAGCAGCTTCCCCGGGACCGACAAGCAGTACTTC.

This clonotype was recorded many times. The CDR3 is CASSTNSGQGRGYTF. Here the CDR3 DNA reads TGTGCCAGCAGCACCAACTCTGGACAGGGAAGAGGCTACACCTTC. V gene TRBV7-9 combines with J gene TRBJ1-2; 8 nucleotides line up with TRBD1. The germline V gene encodes CDR1 SEHNR and CDR2 FQNEAQ (reference sequence). V dropped 5 bases and J dropped 8; count of bases not matched to a gene: 13. The CDR3 is 15 residues long.

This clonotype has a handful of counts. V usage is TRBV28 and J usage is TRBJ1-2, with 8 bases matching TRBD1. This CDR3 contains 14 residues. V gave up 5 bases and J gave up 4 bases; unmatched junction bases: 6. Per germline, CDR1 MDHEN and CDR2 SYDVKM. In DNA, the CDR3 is TGTGCCAGCAGTCCAGGGGGCAGTGGCTATGGCTACACCTTC. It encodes CASSPGGSGYGYTF.

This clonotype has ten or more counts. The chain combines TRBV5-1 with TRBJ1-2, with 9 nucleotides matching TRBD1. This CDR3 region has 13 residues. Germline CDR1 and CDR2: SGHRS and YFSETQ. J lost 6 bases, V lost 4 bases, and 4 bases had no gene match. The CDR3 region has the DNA TGCGCCAGCAGCCAAACAGGGGGCGATGGCTACACCTTC. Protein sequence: CASSQTGGDGYTF.

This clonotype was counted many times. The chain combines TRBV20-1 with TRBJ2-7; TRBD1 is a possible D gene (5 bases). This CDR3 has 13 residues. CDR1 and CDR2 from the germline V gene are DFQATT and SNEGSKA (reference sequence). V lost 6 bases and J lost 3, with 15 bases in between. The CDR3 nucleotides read TGCAGTGCCGCCGGGCCCCAGGGCTACGAGCAGTACTTC. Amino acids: CSAAGPQGYEQYF.

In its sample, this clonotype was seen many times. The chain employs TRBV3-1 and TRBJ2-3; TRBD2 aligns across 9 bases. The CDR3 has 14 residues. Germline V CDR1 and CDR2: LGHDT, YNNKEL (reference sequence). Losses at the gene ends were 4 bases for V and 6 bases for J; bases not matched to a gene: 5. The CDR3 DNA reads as TGTGCCAGCAGCCCTCTTAGCGGGGGTGATACGCAGTATTTT. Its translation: CASSPLSGGDTQYF.

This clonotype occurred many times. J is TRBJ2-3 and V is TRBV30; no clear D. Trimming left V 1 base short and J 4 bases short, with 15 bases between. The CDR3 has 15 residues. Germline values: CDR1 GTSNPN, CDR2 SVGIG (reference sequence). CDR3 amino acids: CAWSALAPGSDTQYF. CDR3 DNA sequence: TGTGCCTGGAGTGCGTTAGCCCCGGGTTCAGATACGCAGTATTTT. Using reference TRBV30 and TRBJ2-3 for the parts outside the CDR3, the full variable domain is SQTIHQWPATLVQPVGSPLSLECTVEGTSNPNLYWYRQAAGRGLQLLFYSVGIGQISSEVPQNLSASRPQDRQFILSSKKLLLSDSGFYLCAWSALAPGSDTQYFGPGTRLTVL.